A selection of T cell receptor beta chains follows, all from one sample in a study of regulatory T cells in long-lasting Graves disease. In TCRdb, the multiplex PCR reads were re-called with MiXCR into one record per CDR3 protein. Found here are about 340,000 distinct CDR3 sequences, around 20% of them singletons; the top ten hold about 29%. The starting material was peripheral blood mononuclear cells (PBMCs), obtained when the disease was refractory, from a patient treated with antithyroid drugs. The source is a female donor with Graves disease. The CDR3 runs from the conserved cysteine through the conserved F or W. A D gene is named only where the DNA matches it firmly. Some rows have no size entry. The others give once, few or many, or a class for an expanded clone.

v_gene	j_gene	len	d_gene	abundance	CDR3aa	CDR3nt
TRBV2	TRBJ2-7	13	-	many	CASNRQAVYEQYF	TGTGCCAGCAATAGACAGGCGGTATACGAGCAGTACTTC
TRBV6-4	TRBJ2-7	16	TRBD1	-	CASSDSGRGPSYEQYF	TGTGCCAGCAGTGACTCGGGCAGGGGGCCCTCCTACGAGCAGTACTTC
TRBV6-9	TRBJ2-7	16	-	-	CASSYRLVVTSYEQYF	TGTGCCAGCAGTTACCGCTTAGTTGTAACTTCCTACGAGCAGTACTTC
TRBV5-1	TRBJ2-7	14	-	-	CASAKTLTMGEQYF	TGCGCCAGCGCGAAGACCCTTACAATGGGGGAGCAGTACTTC
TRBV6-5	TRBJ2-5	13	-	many	CASSYGRKETQYF	TGTGCCAGCAGTTACGGTCGTAAAGAGACCCAGTACTTC
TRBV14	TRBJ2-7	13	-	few	CASSQASGYEQYF	TGTGCCAGCAGCCAAGCATCAGGTTACGAGCAGTACTTC
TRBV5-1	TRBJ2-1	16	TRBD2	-	CASLSGIRSSYNEQFF	TGCGCCAGCTTGAGCGGGATAAGGAGCTCCTACAATGAGCAGTTCTTC
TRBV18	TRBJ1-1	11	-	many	CASSELREAFF	TGTGCCAGCTCAGAGCTTCGTGAAGCTTTCTTT
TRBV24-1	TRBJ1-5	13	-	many	CATSMTGNQPQHF	TGTGCCACCAGTATGACGGGCAATCAGCCCCAGCATTTT
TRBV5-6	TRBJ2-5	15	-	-	CASSLGPPGKETQYF	TGTGCCAGCAGCTTGGGACCTCCGGGTAAAGAGACCCAGTACTTC
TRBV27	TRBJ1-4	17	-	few	CASSTRRGGAWNEKLFF	TGTGCCAGCAGTACAAGACGGGGTGGGGCGTGGAATGAAAAACTGTTTTTT
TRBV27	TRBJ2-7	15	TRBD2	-	CASSLTTSGAYEQYF	TGTGCCAGCAGTTTAACGACTAGCGGAGCCTACGAGCAGTACTTC
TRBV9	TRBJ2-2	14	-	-	CASTTGVDTGELFF	TGTGCCAGCACCACGGGCGTGGACACCGGGGAGCTGTTTTTT
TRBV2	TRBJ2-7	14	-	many	CASTLWTGPYEQYF	TGTGCCAGCACCCTTTGGACCGGACCCTACGAGCAGTACTTC
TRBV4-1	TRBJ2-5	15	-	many	CASSQVGASGETQYF	TGCGCCAGCAGCCAAGTGGGGGCTAGTGGAGAGACCCAGTACTTC
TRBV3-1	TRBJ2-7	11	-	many	CASTQTGIVYF	TGTGCCAGCACCCAGACGGGAATTGTCTATTTC
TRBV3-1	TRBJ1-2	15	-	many	CASSPTGPTNYGYTF	TGTGCCAGCAGTCCTACAGGGCCAACAAACTATGGCTACACCTTC